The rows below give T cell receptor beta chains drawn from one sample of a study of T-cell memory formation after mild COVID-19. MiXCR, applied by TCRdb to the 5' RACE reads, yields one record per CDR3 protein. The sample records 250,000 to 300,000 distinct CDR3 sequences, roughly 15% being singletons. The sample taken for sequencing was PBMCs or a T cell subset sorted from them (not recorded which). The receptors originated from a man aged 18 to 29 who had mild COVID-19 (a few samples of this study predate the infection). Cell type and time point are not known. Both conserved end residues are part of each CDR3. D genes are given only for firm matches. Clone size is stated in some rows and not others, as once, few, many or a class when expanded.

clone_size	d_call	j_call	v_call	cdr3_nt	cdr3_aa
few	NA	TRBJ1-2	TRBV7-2	TGTGCCAGCAGCTTATCACCAAGCGGGGCGGATGGCTACACCTTC	CASSLSPSGADGYTF
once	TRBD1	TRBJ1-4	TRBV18	TGTGCCAGCTCGAGCCCGGGACAGGGGTCAAATGAAAAACTGTTTTTT	CASSSPGQGSNEKLFF
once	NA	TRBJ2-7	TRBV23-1	TGCGCCAGACACAGGGCCTACGAGCAGTACTTC	CARHRAYEQYF
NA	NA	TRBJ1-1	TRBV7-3	TGTGCCAGCAGCTCGCCGGACGGTGAAGCTTTCTTT	CASSSPDGEAFF
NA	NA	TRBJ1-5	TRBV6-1	TGTGCCAGCAGTAACAGGGTAGGCAATCAGCCCCAGCATTTT	CASSNRVGNQPQHF
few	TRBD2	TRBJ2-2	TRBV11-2	TGTGCCAGCAGCCCAAGGACTAGCGGGGGGGGAAACACCGGGGAGCTGTTTTTT	CASSPRTSGGGNTGELFF
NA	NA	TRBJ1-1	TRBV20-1	TGCAGTGCTAGCACAGAGACTGAAGCTTTCTTT	CSASTETEAFF
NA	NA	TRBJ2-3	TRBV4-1	TGCGCCAGCAGCCAATCTTGGGCCCCAGGGTGGGAAGGCACAGATACGCAGTATTTT	CASSQSWAPGWEGTDTQYF
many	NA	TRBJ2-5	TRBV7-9	TGTGCCAGCAGCTTACGCGGTAGCATCGGAGAGACCCAGTACTTC	CASSLRGSIGETQYF
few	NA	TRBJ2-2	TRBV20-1	TGCAGTGCCAGTAGGAACAGGGAAGCCGGGGAGCTGTTTTTT	CSASRNREAGELFF
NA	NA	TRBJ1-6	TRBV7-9	TGTGCCAGCAGCGCCCGGACAGATAGTGCCTATAATTCACCCCTCCACTTT	CASSARTDSAYNSPLHF
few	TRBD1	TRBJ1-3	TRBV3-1	TGTGCCAGCAGCCAAGTTGGGACAGGGTTTGGAAACACCATATATTTT	CASSQVGTGFGNTIYF
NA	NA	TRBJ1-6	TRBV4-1	TGCGCCAGCAGCCAAGCGGGGCAGGTCCCCATTTCACCCCTCCACTTT	CASSQAGQVPISPLHF
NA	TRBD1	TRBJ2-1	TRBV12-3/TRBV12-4	TGTGCCAGCAGTTTCTCTACAGGGGGTCTCGATGAGCAGTTCTTC	CASSFSTGGLDEQFF
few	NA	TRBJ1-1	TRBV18	TGTGCCAGCTCACCAGGGGGGAGCCTGAACACTGAAGCTTTCTTT	CASSPGGSLNTEAFF
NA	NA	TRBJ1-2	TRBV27	TGTGCCAGCAGTTTCGGTCCTAACTATGGCTACACCTTC	CASSFGPNYGYTF
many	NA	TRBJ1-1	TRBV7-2	TGTGCCAGCAGCTCGTTGGGGGGCCACACTGAAGCTTTCTTT	CASSSLGGHTEAFF
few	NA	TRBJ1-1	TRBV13	TGTGCCAGCAGCTCGATGTCTTTGGGGGCTTTCTTT	CASSSMSLGAFF
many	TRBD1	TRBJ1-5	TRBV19	TGTGCCAGTAGCCCAGGGGGAAGAAATCAGCCCCAGCATTTT	CASSPGGRNQPQHF
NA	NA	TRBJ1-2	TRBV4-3	TGCGCCAGCAGCCAAGCAAAGGACAATTCTGGCTACACCTTC	CASSQAKDNSGYTF
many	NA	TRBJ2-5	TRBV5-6	TGTGCCAGCAGCTTGCAGGGGCGATACCAAGAGACCCAGTACTTC	CASSLQGRYQETQYF
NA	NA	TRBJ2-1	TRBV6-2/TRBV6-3	TGTGCCAGCGGCCCGGACTTTACCTACAATGAGCAGTTCTTC	CASGPDFTYNEQFF
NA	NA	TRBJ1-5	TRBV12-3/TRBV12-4	TGTGCCAGCAGTTTAAACAGGGTGAGCAATCAGCCCCAGCATTTT	CASSLNRVSNQPQHF
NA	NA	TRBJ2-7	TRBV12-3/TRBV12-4	TGTGCCAGCAGTTTTCGAGGGGCAACCTACGAGCAGTACTTC	CASSFRGATYEQYF
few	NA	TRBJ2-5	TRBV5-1	TGCGCCAGCAGCGCGGCATGGGGGGCCCAAGAGACCCAGTACTTC	CASSAAWGAQETQYF
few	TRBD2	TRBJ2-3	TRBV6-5	TGTGCCAGCAGTGCAGCGGGGGGGACCCGCACAGATACGCAGTATTTT	CASSAAGGTRTDTQYF
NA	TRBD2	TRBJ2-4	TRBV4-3	TGCGCCAGCAGCAAGGGAGGGGAAGCCAAAAACATTCAGTACTTC	CASSKGGEAKNIQYF
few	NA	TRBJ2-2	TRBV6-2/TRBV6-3	TGTGCCAGCAGTCGGGCCTCTACAGGATTTACGAACACCGGGGAGCTGTTTTTT	CASSRASTGFTNTGELFF
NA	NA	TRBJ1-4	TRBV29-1	TGCAGCGGGATGAATGAAAAACTGTTTTTT	CSGMNEKLFF
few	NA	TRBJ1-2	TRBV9	TGTGCCAGCAGCGTAGCAATCGACACACCGATGGGCTACACCTTC	CASSVAIDTPMGYTF
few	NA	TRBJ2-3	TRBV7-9	TGTGCCAGCAGGGGGGCAGGACACACAGATACGCAGTATTTT	CASRGAGHTDTQYF